This TCR beta chain was recorded in a study of blood T cell repertoires in COVID-19. The CDR3 loop spans 15 amino acids. Trimming at V came to 4 bases and at J to 5 bases, leaving 5 bases not matched to a gene. Per the germline V gene, CDR1 is SGHNT and CDR2 is YYREEE (reference sequence). TCRdb keeps only in-frame clones here, not all; method: immunoSEQ multiplex PCR. The sample holds approximately 400,000 clones, around 86% seen once. This receptor was taken from a woman aged 45 to 65 who had recovered from COVID-19. The genes are TRBV5-4 and TRBJ1-6; 8 bases line up with TRBD1. Specimen: PBMCs or T cells enriched from blood (not recorded which). CDR3 loop: CASSQGALNNSPLHF. The CDR3 DNA follows: TGTGCCAGCAGCCAGGGGGCCCTAAATAATTCACCCCTCCACTTT.